These 11 T cell receptor beta chains share one sample of origin, sequenced in a study of blood T cells in healthy people across ages. Next came a second PCR, run for about 6 to 12 cycles, which used a sample-barcoded 5' primer along with a J-beta primer mix. TCRdb fed the 5' RACE reads into MiXCR, producing one record per CDR3 protein. The data show hundreds of thousands of distinct CDR3 sequences, about 32% seen once. The specimen sequenced was blood. The receptors were gathered from a woman over 75 in good health.

This clonotype was detected only a few times. This chain joins TRBV7-8 and TRBJ2-1; tentatively, D is TRBD2 (5 bases). The germline gives CDR1 SGHVS, CDR2 FQNEAQ. With 5 bases removed from V and 13 bases from J, the gap between germline ends came to 21 bases. This CDR3 spans 14 amino acids. Here the CDR3 reads CASSRGLAPETQFF. DNA for the CDR3: TGTGCCAGCAGCCGCGGACTCGCGCCAGAGACCCAGTTCTTC.

The V gene is TRBV5-6, the J gene TRBJ2-5, with TRBD1 identical over 11 bases. The end of the DNA fits TRBJ2-7 better, so the J call may be wrong. Looked up from germline, CDR1 is SGHDT and CDR2 is YYEEEE. The CDR3 runs to 15 residues. CDR3 residues: CASSAGTGGPYEQYF. CDR3 DNA: TGTGCCAGCAGCGCTGGGACAGGGGGGCCCTACGAGCAGTACTTC.

The chain links TRBV20-1 to TRBJ2-5, with 10 bases lining up with TRBD1. The J call is uncertain, as TRBJ2-4 better fits the DNA end. Germline V lookup: CDR1 DFQATT, CDR2 SNEGSKA (reference sequence). The CDR3 is 14 residues long. CDR3 loop: CSATAGQGGNIQYF. CDR3 bases: TGCAGTGCTACCGCTGGACAGGGGGGAAACATTCAGTACTTC.

This clonotype has a handful of counts. A clone one base away is much larger, so this may be a read error. The chain carries TRBV9 and TRBJ2-1; 8 nucleotides agree with TRBD1. This CDR3 spans 14 amino acids. V shed 5 bases, J shed 4 bases, and the junction held 5 bases outside the gene matches. Looked up from germline, CDR1 is SGDLS and CDR2 is YYNGEE. The CDR3 DNA reads as TGTGCCAGCAGGCCCAGGGGGCAGTACAATGAGCAGTTCTTC. Translation gives CASRPRGQYNEQFF.

This clonotype was counted between two and nine times. A much larger clone differs by one base, so this may be a read error. The chain couples TRBV7-8 to TRBJ1-1; D is uncertain. V was pared by 0 bases and J by 0 bases, with 11 bases between. The V gene's germline CDR1 is SGHVS and CDR2 FQNEAQ. The CDR3 covers 16 residues. This CDR3 reads CASSLAGREMNTEAFF. In nucleotides, the CDR3 is TGTGCCAGCAGCTTAGCGGGTCGGGAGATGAACACTGAAGCTTTCTTT.

A remark on this clonotype: Relative to the germline gene, one junction end is altered; a read error may explain this. The chain combines TRBV7-9 with TRBJ1-5, with 8 bases lining up with TRBD1. This CDR3 is 15 amino acids long. Germline CDR1 is SEHNR and CDR2 is FQNEAQ (reference sequence). The CDR3 DNA reads as TGTGCCAGCACCTTAGGGGACAGGCGCAATCAGCCCCAGCATTTT. Residues: CASTLGDRRNQPQHF.

This clonotype has a single count. The chain joins TRBV13 to TRBJ1-2; unclear D gene. The CDR3 covers 13 residues. Germline loops: CDR1 PRHDT, CDR2 FYEKMQ (reference sequence). The ends were cut back, 5 bases at V and 3 bases at J, with 10 bases in the middle. The CDR3 reads CASSTDVDYGYTF. In DNA, the CDR3 is TGTGCCAGCAGCACCGACGTTGACTATGGCTACACCTTC.

V usage is TRBV5-1 and J usage is TRBJ1-1; TRBD1 aligns across 9 bases. The CDR3 length is 16 residues. The J segment lost 6 bases and the V segment lost 0 bases, leaving 9 bases of the junction unmatched. Germline lookup yields CDR1 SGHRS and CDR2 YFSETQ. Here the CDR3 reads CASSLGGDRAVSEAFF. The CDR3 coding sequence is TGCGCCAGCAGCTTGGGTGGGGACAGGGCTGTCTCTGAAGCTTTCTTT.

In this sample, this clonotype turned up many times. The chain employs TRBV28 and TRBJ2-7, with 7 bases identical to TRBD1. V trimming: 7 bases; J trimming: 3 bases; junction bases outside the gene matches: 9. This CDR3 comprises 14 residues. Germline loops: CDR1 MDHEN, CDR2 SYDVKM. As DNA, the CDR3 is TGTGCCAGCACGGAAGCCGGGACAGACTACGAGCAGTACTTC. Its translation: CASTEAGTDYEQYF.

This clonotype occurred many times. The rearrangement links TRBV7-2 to TRBJ1-6, with unresolved D. V was shortened by 1 base and J by 8 bases, with 9 bases between the two germline ends. CDR1 and CDR2 (germline): SGHTA, FQGNSA. The CDR3 has 14 amino acids. The CDR3 is CASSLGEYDSPLHF. CDR3 DNA sequence: TGTGCCAGCAGCTTAGGGGAGTATGATTCACCCCTCCACTTT. The full variable domain, rest sourced from reference TRBV7-2 and TRBJ1-6, is GAGVSQSPSNKVTEKGKDVELRCDPISGHTALYWYRQSLGQGLEFLIYFQGNSAPDKSGLPSDRFSAERTGGSVSTLTIQRTQQEDSAVYLCASSLGEYDSPLHFGNGTRLTVT.

As concerns this clonotype: A much larger clone differs from this one at a single base, so this may be a read error. This sequence joins TRBV2 and TRBJ2-3; 10 bases fit TRBD2. Germline CDR1 reads SNHLY; CDR2 reads FYNNEI. The CDR3 loop spans 15 amino acids. With 11 bases clipped from V and 0 bases from J, the junction kept 8 bases outside the gene matches. The CDR3 DNA reads as TGTGCCGGCAACCCTAGCGGGGGAAGCACAGATACGCAGTATTTT. Amino acids: CAGNPSGGSTDTQYF.